The next 3 T cell receptor beta chains were all read from a single sample in a study of CD8+CD57+ T cells in acquired aplastic anemia. Genomic DNA templated the TCR beta VDJ and CDR3 profiling. MiXCR, applied by TCRdb to the reads, yields one record per CDR3 protein. The profile shows fewer than 45,000 distinct CDR3 sequences, around 80% of them singletons. The sample comprised sorted CD4+, CD8+, or CD8+CD57+ T cells (not recorded which) from PBMCs. Every receptor here comes from a human donor in good health, serving as a control.

The chain joins TRBV4-1 to TRBJ2-1; 8 positions agree with TRBD2. Trimming cost V 0 bases and J 3 bases; bases outside gene matches: 7. Germline V gene data show CDR1 as MGHRA and CDR2 as YSYEKL. This CDR3 has 17 amino acids. CDR3: CASSQETAGGYYNEQFF. The CDR3 bases are TGCGCCAGCAGCCAAGAGACGGCGGGGGGCTACTACAATGAGCAGTTCTTC.

By its share, this clonotype is large. The chain has TRBV7-9 and TRBJ1-2; D not certain. The CDR3 covers 11 residues. Trimming pared 9 bases from V and 7 bases from J, leaving 12 bases between. Germline V gene data show CDR1 as SEHNR and CDR2 as FQNEAQ (reference sequence). CDR3 residues: CASWVGSGYTF. CDR3 coding DNA: TGTGCCAGTTGGGTGGGAAGTGGCTACACCTTC.

With regard to this clonotype: Sequence at one end of the junction differs from germline and may be a read error. The chain combines TRBV10-3 with TRBJ2-7, with D hard to call. The length of the CDR3 is 14 residues. Germline lookup yields CDR1 ENHRY and CDR2 SYGVKD. The CDR3 reads CASSPLTNFYEQYF. The CDR3 nucleotides read TGTGCCAGCAGTCCCCTGACAAATTTCTACGAGCAGTACTTC.